The source of this T cell receptor (beta chain) is a study of blood T cell repertoires in COVID-19. Overall study context: Researchers got acute and convalescent COVID-19 samples from the United States, Italy and Spain. In each case, the material was cDNA or gDNA derived from T cells, B-cell-depleted T cells, or PBMCs.

As originally analysed: Reference gene primer amplification in the assay estimated nucleated cell counts. The table came from immunoSEQ multiplex PCR; TCRdb's copy has only in-frame clones and leaves some out. The V and J calls and clone size come from that table; D and trimming were worked out from the DNA. In the table there are roughly 250,000 clones, roughly 86% of which are singletons. This TCR was sampled from a man aged 40-55 years who had recovered from COVID-19. Specimen: peripheral blood.

The CDR3 DNA is TGTGCCAGCAGCCAAGTAATGGGGGGTTGGGGCACAGATACGCAGTATTTT. Translation gives CASSQVMGGWGTDTQYF. This chain uses TRBV3-1 (or the pseudogene TRBV3-2) with TRBJ2-3, with a weak D call TRBD2 (6 bases). The CDR3 extends over 17 amino acids. Trimming removed 1 base at V and 1 base at J, with 15 bases between. In germline, CDR1 is LGHDT, CDR2 YNNKEL (reference sequence).